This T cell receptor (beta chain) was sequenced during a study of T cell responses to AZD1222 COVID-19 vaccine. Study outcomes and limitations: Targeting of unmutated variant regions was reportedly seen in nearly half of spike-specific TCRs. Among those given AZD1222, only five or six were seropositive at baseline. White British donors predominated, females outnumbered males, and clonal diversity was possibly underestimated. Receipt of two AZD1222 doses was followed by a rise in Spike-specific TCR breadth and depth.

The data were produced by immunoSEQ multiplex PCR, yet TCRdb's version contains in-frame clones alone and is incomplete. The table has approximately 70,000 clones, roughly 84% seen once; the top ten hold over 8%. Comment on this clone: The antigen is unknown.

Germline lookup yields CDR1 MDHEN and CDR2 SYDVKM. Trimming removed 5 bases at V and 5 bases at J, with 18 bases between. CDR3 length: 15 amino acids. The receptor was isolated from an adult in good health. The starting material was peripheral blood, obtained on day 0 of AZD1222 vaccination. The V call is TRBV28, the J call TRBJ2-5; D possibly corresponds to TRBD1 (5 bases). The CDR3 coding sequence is TGTGCCAGCAGTCACAGCAAGGGGCACAGGGAGACCCAGTACTTC. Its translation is CASSHSKGHRETQYF.